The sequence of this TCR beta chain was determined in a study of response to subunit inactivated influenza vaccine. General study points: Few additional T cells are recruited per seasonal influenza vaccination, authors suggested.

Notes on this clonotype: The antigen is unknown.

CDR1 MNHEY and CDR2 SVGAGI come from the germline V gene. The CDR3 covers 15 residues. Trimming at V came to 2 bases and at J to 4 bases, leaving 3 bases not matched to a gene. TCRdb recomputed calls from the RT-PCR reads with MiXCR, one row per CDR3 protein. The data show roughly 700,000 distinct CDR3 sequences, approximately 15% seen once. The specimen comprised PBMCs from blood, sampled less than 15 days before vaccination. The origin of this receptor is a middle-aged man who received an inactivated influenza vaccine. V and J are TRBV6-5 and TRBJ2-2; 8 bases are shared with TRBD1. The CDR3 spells CASSYATGVTGELFF. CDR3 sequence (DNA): TGTGCCAGCAGTTACGCGACAGGGGTCACCGGGGAGCTGTTTTTT.